A selection of T cell receptor beta chains follows, all from one sample in a study of shared clonotypes between healthy human individuals. Measured with immunoSEQ multiplex PCR; TCRdb has only the in-frame clones, and not every one. The sample lists around 2,000,000 clones, 93% seen once, with under 2% in the top ten. The sequencing sample was made of naive CD8+ T cells from PBMCs. The receptor source for this set is a man between 18 and 29 years old in good health. Some clones in this sample may be carry-over from other donors' samples. CDR3s include the opening cysteine and the closing phenylalanine or tryptophan. A D gene is named only where the DNA matches it firmly. Some rows have no size entry. The others give once, few or many, or a class for an expanded clone.

- | - | TRBJ1-5 | TRBV28 | CASSFRGAGQPQHF | TGTGCCAGCAGTTTCCGGGGTGCGGGTCAGCCCCAGCATTTT
- | TRBD1 | TRBJ2-7 | TRBV4-1 | CASSRPGQGAEQYF | TGCGCCAGCAGTCGCCCGGGACAGGGCGCCGAGCAGTACTTC
- | - | TRBJ1-2 | TRBV4-1 | CASSQDPGLNYGYTF | TGCGCCAGCAGCCAAGATCCCGGGCTTAACTATGGCTACACCTTC
- | - | TRBJ1-1 | TRBV10-3 | CAISDPRDTGLNTEAFF | TGTGCCATCAGTGACCCACGGGACACGGGTTTGAACACTGAAGCTTTCTTT
- | TRBD1 | TRBJ1-3 | TRBV7-9 | CASAGGPSGNTIYF | TGTGCCAGCGCAGGGGGCCCCTCTGGAAACACCATATATTTT
- | - | TRBJ2-7 | TRBV7-8 | CASGSVTGGAYEQYF | TGTGCCAGCGGTTCGGTTACAGGGGGGGCCTACGAGCAGTACTTC
- | - | TRBJ1-5 | TRBV5-1 | CASSLRSRDDQPQHF | TGCGCCAGCAGCTTGAGAAGCCGGGATGATCAGCCCCAGCATTTT
once | TRBD2 | TRBJ2-7 | TRBV28 | CASSGGSGNSYEQYF | TGTGCCAGTTCGGGGGGGAGCGGTAACTCCTACGAGCAGTACTTC
- | TRBD1 | TRBJ1-1 | TRBV11-2 | CASSGRGQGANAEAFF | TGTGCCAGCAGCGGGAGGGGACAGGGGGCTAACGCTGAAGCTTTCTTT
- | - | TRBJ1-2 | TRBV4-1 | CASSQDRRDTYGYTF | TGCGCCAGCAGCCAAGATCGCAGGGACACATATGGCTACACCTTC
- | TRBD1 | TRBJ2-7 | TRBV13 | CASSSPPGQGADEQYF | TGTGCCAGCAGCTCACCGCCGGGACAGGGGGCCGACGAGCAGTACTTC
- | TRBD2 | TRBJ2-3 | TRBV28 | CASSPLAGEGDTQYF | TGTGCCAGCAGCCCACTAGCGGGGGAGGGAGATACGCAGTATTTT
- | TRBD2 | TRBJ2-1 | TRBV29-1 | CSVTGLAGYNEQFF | TGCAGCGTTACCGGACTAGCGGGGTACAATGAGCAGTTCTTC
- | - | TRBJ2-1 | TRBV4-1 | CASSPRGFSTNEQFF | TGCGCCAGCAGCCCAAGGGGATTTAGTACCAATGAGCAGTTCTTC
- | TRBD1 | TRBJ1-1 | TRBV9 | CASSVSQGGTEAFF | TGTGCCAGCAGCGTATCCCAGGGGGGCACTGAAGCTTTCTTT
- | - | TRBJ2-7 | TRBV4-1 | CASARILGSYEQYF | TGCGCCAGCGCCAGGATCTTGGGCTCCTACGAGCAGTACTTC
- | - | TRBJ1-5 | TRBV4-3 | CASSRVWGSNQPQHF | TGCGCCAGCAGCCGCGTGTGGGGGAGCAATCAGCCCCAGCATTTT
- | TRBD2 | TRBJ2-7 | TRBV30 | CAWSAPGLAGRTYEQYF | TGTGCCTGGAGCGCCCCGGGACTAGCGGGGAGAACCTACGAGCAGTACTTC
- | TRBD1 | TRBJ1-2 | TRBV15 | CATSTLTGTYGYTF | TGTGCCACCAGCACTTTGACAGGGACCTATGGCTACACCTTC
- | TRBD2 | TRBJ2-7 | TRBV30 | CAWSVWSGKEYEQYF | TGTGCCTGGAGTGTTTGGAGCGGGAAGGAATACGAGCAGTACTTC
- | - | TRBJ2-2 | TRBV19 | CASSMIWAWGLDRGELFF | TGTGCCAGTAGTATGATTTGGGCCTGGGGATTGGATCGCGGGGAGCTGTTTTTT
once | TRBD1 | TRBJ2-7 | TRBV27 | CASSWDSSFNEQYF | TGTGCCAGCAGTTGGGACAGTAGTTTTAACGAGCAGTACTTC
- | TRBD2 | TRBJ2-3 | TRBV29-1 | CSVADGLAGWEDF | TGCAGCGTCGCTGATGGACTAGCGGGGTGGGAGGATTTT
- | TRBD1 | TRBJ2-5 | TRBV10-3 | CAISEVFPDRALGETQYF | TGTGCCATCAGTGAGGTTTTCCCGGACAGGGCTTTGGGAGAGACCCAGTACTTC
- | TRBD1 | TRBJ1-1 | TRBV15 | CATSRAGTANTEAFF | TGTGCCACCAGCAGGGCCGGGACAGCGAACACTGAAGCTTTCTTT
- | - | TRBJ1-1 | TRBV18 | CASSLDLDSSNTEAFF | TGTGCCAGCTCACTTGATTTGGACAGCTCTAACACTGAAGCTTTCTTT
- | TRBD1 | TRBJ2-7 | TRBV27 | CASSLAGTGDEQYF | TGTGCCAGCAGCCTAGCCGGGACAGGGGACGAGCAGTACTTC
- | TRBD2 | TRBJ2-1 | TRBV10-2 | CASSEWGLDSGSRHNEQFF | TGCGCCAGCAGTGAATGGGGACTTGATAGCGGGAGTCGCCACAATGAGCAGTTCTTC
once | TRBD1 | TRBJ1-2 | TRBV7-8 | CASSLDRTGYGYGYTF | TGTGCCAGCAGCTTAGATCGGACAGGGTACGGCTATGGCTACACCTTC
- | TRBD1 | TRBJ1-2 | TRBV7-2 | CASGILTSGTGKNYGYTF | TGTGCCAGCGGAATTTTAACTTCCGGGACAGGGAAGAACTATGGCTACACCTTC
- | TRBD2 | TRBJ2-3 | TRBV29-1 | CSVLLAGGFDTQYF | TGCAGCGTCTTACTAGCGGGAGGGTTTGATACGCAGTATTTT